Sequencing of this T cell receptor (beta chain) was carried out in a study of lymphopenia after photon versus proton radiotherapy. Unmatched junction bases numbered 7, after V lost 5 bases and J lost 5 bases. The length of the CDR3 is 14 residues. The V gene's germline CDR1 is SEHNR and CDR2 FQNEAQ (reference sequence). To note about this clone: Its cognate antigen is unknown.

Overall study findings and caveats: In patients who died, overall survival fell as post-nadir TCR diversity dropped more. Relative stability marked proton patients; photon patients lost diversity and naive cells.

Using immunoSEQ multiplex PCR, the repertoire was profiled, and TCRdb retains in-frame clones only, with some absent. Here the sample spans more than 80,000 clones, approximately 82% being singletons. The chain links TRBV7-9 to TRBJ2-7, with 9 bases aligning to TRBD1. This receptor was taken from a man between 60 and 75 years old with pancreatic cancer. The source material was peripheral blood, sampled from a patient treated with proton-based radiotherapy. The CDR3 DNA reads TGTGCCAGCAGCACCGGGACAGGGAATAACGAGCAGTACTTC. As protein: CASSTGTGNNEQYF. The whole variable domain, filled in from reference TRBV7-9 and TRBJ2-7, reads DTGVSQNPRHKITKRGQNVTFRCDPISEHNRLYWYRQTLGQGPEFLTYFQNEAQLEKSRLLSDRFSAERPKGSFSTLEIQRTEQGDSAMYLCASSTGTGNNEQYFGPGTRLTVT.